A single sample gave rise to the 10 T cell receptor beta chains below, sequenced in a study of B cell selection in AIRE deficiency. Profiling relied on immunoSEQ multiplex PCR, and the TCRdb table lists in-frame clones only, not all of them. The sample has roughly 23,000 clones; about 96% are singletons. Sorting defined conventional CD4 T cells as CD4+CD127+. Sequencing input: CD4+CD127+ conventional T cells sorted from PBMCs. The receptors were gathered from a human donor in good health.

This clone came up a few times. This CDR3 reads CASITSGGNSPLHF. CDR3 nucleotide sequence: TGTGCCAGCATCACGTCCGGGGGGAATTCACCCCTCCACTTT. The V gene is TRBV28, the J gene TRBJ1-6; TRBD1 is a possible D gene (5 bases). V was cut by 7 bases and J by 7 bases, with 14 bases left in between. CDR1 MDHEN and CDR2 SYDVKM come from the germline V gene. The length of the CDR3 is 14 residues.

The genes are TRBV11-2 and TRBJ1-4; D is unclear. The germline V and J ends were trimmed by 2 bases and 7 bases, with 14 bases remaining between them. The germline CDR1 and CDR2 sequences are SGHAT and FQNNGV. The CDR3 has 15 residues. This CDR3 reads CASSLLVMGSEKLFF. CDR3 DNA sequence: TGTGCCAGCAGCTTACTAGTAATGGGGAGTGAAAAACTGTTTTTT.

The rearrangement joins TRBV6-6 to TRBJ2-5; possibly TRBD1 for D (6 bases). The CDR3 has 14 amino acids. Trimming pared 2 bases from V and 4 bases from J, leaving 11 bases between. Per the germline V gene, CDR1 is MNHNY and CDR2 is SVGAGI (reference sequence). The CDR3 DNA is TGTGCCAGCAGTTACGGGATGGGGGCAGAGACCCAGTACTTC. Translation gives CASSYGMGAETQYF.

Here the CDR3 DNA reads TGCGCCAGCGGGACAGGCTCCTACAATGAGCAGTTCTTC. It yields the protein CASGTGSYNEQFF. The rearrangement links TRBV5-1 to TRBJ2-1; 8 nucleotides match TRBD1. CDR3 length: 13 residues. The V gene's germline CDR1 is SGHRS and CDR2 YFSETQ. The J segment lost 0 bases and the V segment lost 7 bases, leaving 0 bases of the junction unmatched.

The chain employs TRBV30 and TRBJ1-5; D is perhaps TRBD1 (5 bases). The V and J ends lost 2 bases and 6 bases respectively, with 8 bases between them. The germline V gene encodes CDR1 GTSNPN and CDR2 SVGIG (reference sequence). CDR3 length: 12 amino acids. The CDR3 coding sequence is TGTGCCTGGAGTCGGGGGGGTCAGCCCCAGCATTTT. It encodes CAWSRGGQPQHF.

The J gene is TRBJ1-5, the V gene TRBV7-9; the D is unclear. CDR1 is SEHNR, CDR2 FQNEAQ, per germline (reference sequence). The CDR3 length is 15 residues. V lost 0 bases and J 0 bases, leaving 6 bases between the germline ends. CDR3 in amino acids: CASSLAETSNQPQHF. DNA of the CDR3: TGTGCCAGCAGCTTAGCTGAGACTAGCAATCAGCCCCAGCATTTT. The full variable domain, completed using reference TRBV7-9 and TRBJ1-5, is DTGVSQNPRHKITKRGQNVTFRCDPISEHNRLYWYRQTLGQGPEFLTYFQNEAQLEKSRLLSDRFSAERPKGSFSTLEIQRTEQGDSAMYLCASSLAETSNQPQHFGDGTRLSIL.

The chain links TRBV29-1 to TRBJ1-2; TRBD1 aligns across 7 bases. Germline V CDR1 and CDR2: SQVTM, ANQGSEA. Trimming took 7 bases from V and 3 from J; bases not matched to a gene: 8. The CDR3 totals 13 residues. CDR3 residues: CSASTGSDYGYTF. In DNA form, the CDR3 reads TGCAGCGCCTCGACAGGGAGTGACTATGGCTACACCTTC.

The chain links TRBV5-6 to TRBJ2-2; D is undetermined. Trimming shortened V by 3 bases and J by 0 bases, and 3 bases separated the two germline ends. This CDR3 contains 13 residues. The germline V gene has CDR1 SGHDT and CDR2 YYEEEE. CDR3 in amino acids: CASSYPNTGELFF. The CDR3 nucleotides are TGTGCCAGCAGCTACCCGAACACCGGGGAGCTGTTTTTT.

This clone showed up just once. The CDR3 loop reads CATSRGYEQYF. The CDR3, as DNA: TGTGCCACCAGCCGTGGCTACGAGCAGTACTTC. This chain connects TRBV15 to TRBJ2-7, with D unresolved. Germline assignment: CDR1 LNHNV and CDR2 YYDKDF (reference sequence). The CDR3 is made up of 11 amino acids. Trimming shortened V by 5 bases and J by 3 bases, and 5 bases separated the two germline ends.

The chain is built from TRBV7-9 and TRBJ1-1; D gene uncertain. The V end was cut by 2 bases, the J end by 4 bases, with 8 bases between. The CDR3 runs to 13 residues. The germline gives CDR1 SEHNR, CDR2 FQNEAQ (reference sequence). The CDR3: CASSLLKGTEAFF. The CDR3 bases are TGTGCCAGCAGCTTACTGAAGGGCACTGAAGCTTTCTTT.